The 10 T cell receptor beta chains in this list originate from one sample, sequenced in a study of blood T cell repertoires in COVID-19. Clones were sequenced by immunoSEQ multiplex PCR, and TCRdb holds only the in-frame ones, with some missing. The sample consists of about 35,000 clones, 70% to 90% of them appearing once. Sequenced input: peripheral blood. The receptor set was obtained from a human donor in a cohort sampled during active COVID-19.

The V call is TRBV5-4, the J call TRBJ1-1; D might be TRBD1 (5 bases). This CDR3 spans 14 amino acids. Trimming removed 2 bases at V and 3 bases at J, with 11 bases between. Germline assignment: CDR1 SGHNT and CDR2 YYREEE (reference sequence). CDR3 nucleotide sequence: TGTGCCAGCAGCTTCGGGGGTGTATACACTGAAGCTTTCTTT. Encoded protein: CASSFGGVYTEAFF.

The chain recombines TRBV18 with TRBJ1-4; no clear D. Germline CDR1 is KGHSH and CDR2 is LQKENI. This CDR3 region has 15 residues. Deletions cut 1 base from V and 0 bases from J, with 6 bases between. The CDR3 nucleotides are TGTGCCAGCTCACCACTCCGGTCAACTAATGAAAAACTGTTTTTT. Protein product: CASSPLRSTNEKLFF.

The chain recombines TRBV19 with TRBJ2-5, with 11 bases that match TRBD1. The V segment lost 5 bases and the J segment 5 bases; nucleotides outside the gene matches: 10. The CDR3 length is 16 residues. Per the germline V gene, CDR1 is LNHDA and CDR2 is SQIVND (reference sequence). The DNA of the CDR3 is TGTGCCAGTAGTCGGACAGGGGGCGTTTTAAGGGAGACCCAGTACTTC. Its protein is CASSRTGGVLRETQYF.

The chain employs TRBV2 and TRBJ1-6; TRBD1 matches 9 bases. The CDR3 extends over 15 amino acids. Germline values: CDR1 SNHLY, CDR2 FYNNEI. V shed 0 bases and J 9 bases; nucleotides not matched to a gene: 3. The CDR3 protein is CASSEAGQGGSPLHF. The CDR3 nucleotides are TGTGCCAGCAGTGAAGCGGGACAGGGCGGTTCACCCCTCCACTTT.

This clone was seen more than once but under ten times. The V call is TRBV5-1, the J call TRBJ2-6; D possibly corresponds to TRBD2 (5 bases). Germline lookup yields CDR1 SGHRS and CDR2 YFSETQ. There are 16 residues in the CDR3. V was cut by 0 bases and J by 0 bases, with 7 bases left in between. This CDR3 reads CASSLAGDSGANVLTF. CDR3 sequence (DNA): TGCGCCAGCAGCTTGGCCGGGGACTCTGGGGCCAACGTCCTGACTTTC. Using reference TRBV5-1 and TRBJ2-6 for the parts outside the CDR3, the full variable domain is KAGVTQTPRYLIKTRGQQVTLSCSPISGHRSVSWYQQTPGQGLQFLFEYFSETQRNKGNFPGRFSGRQFSNSRSEMNVSTLELGDSALYLCASSLAGDSGANVLTFGAGSRLTVL.

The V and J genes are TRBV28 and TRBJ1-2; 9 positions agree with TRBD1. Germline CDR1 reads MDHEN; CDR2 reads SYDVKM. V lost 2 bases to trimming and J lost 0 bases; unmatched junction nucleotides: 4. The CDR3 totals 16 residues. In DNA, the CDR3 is TGTGCCAGCAGTTTAGGGGGACAGGGAGCTAACTATGGCTACACCTTC. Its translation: CASSLGGQGANYGYTF.

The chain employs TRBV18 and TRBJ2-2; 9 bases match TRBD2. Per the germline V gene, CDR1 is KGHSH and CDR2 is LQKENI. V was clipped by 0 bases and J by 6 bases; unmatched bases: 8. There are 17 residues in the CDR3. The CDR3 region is CASSPPQGLAGPGELFF. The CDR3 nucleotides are TGTGCCAGCTCACCACCGCAAGGTCTAGCGGGGCCCGGGGAGCTGTTTTTT.

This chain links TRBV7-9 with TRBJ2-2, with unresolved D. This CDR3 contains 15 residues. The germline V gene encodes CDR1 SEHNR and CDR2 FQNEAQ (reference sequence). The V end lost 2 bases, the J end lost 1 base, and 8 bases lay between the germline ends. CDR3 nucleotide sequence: TGTGCCAGCAGCTTAATACCAGAGAACACCGGGGAGCTGTTTTTT. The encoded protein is CASSLIPENTGELFF. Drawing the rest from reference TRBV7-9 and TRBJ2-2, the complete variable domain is DTGVSQNPRHKITKRGQNVTFRCDPISEHNRLYWYRQTLGQGPEFLTYFQNEAQLEKSRLLSDRFSAERPKGSFSTLEIQRTEQGDSAMYLCASSLIPENTGELFFGEGSRLTVL.

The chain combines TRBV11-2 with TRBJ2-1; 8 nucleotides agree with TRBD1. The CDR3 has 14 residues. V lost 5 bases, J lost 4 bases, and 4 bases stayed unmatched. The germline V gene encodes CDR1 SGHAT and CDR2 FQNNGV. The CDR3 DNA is TGTGCCAGCAGCGCGGGACAGGATTACAATGAGCAGTTCTTC. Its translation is CASSAGQDYNEQFF.

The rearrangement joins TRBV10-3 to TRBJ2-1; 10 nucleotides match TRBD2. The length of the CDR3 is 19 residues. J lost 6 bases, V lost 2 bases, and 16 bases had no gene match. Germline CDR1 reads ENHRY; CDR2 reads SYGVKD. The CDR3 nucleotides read TGTGCCATCAGTGAGCAACTAGCGGGGAGTTCGGGATTAACCAATGAGCAGTTCTTC. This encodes CAISEQLAGSSGLTNEQFF.